This T cell receptor (beta chain) is from a study of tumor-infiltrating lymphocytes in glioblastoma multiforme. As to this clonotype: The antigen is undetermined. At one boundary the junction diverges from the germline segment, which might be a read error.

Study-level findings and limits: Unequal TCR RNA per T cell might skew measured clone sizes.

The CDR3 extends over 14 amino acids. TCR beta libraries were built from RNA through three nested multiplex PCR rounds using modified ARM-PCR. MiXCR was run by TCRdb on the multiplex PCR reads, yielding one entry per CDR3 protein. The sample lists more than 9,000 distinct CDR3 sequences, around 64% occurring once. The sample taken for sequencing was brain tumor tissue. V and J are TRBV12-3 or TRBV12-4 and TRBJ1-6; D perhaps matches TRBD1 (6 bases). This TCR was sampled from a male donor with glioblastoma. Written as DNA, the CDR3 is TGTGCCAGCAGTTTCCGGGGGCAGAATTCATCCCTCCACTTT. The encoded protein is CASSFRGQNSSLHF.